The next 27 T cell receptor beta chains were all read from a single sample in a study of blood T cells in healthy people across ages. The second PCR ran about 6 to 12 cycles with a sample-barcoded 5' primer and J-beta primers. TCRdb redid the calling of the 5' RACE reads with MiXCR, one entry per CDR3 protein. This sample has approximately 800,000 distinct CDR3 sequences, with around 25% found just once. These data also featured in a second study, about T cells of mothers and their children.

The sequenced sample was blood. Receptors originate from a boy aged 5-17 years in good health.

This clonotype was counted ten times or more. The rearrangement uses TRBV7-6 and TRBJ2-5, with 8 bases lining up with TRBD2. Losses at the gene ends were 4 bases for V and 2 bases for J; bases not matched to a gene: 9. The CDR3 contains 16 residues. Germline V gene sequence: CDR1 SGHVS, CDR2 FNYEAQ. CDR3 coding DNA: TGTGCCAGCAGCTACCGGGAGGGGAGGGGGCAAGAGACCCAGTACTTC. Its translation: CASSYREGRGQETQYF.

In this sample, this clonotype turned up a few times. The gene calls are TRBV29-1 and TRBJ2-4, with 7 nucleotides matching TRBD1. This CDR3 region has 13 residues. V dropped 6 bases and J dropped 8; count of bases not matched to a gene: 10. Germline V gene lookup returns CDR1 SQVTM and CDR2 ANQGSEA. Written as DNA, the CDR3 is TGCAGCGTCAGAGGGACAGTACGAGACATTCAGTACTTC. It codes for CSVRGTVRDIQYF.

Only a few counts were recorded for this clonotype. The chain carries TRBV28 and TRBJ1-1; D unclear. CDR1 is MDHEN and CDR2 is SYDVKM in the germline V gene. The V end lost 8 bases, the J end lost 0 bases, and 4 bases lay between the germline ends. The CDR3 runs to 11 residues. The CDR3 DNA sequence: TGTGCCAGCGGAATGAACACTGAAGCTTTCTTT. Amino acids: CASGMNTEAFF.

The V and J genes are TRBV7-6 and TRBJ2-5; 11 nucleotides match TRBD2. The end of the DNA fits TRBJ2-1 better, so the J call may be wrong. This CDR3 has 14 residues. CDR1 and CDR2 from the germline V gene are SGHVS and FNYEAQ. The CDR3 DNA sequence: TGTGCCAGCAGCACCGGGACTAGCGGCAATGAGCAGTTCTTC. Translating it yields CASSTGTSGNEQFF.

This clonotype was seen more than once but under ten times. The V and J genes are TRBV3-1 and TRBJ1-4; no definite D call. CDR3 size: 12 residues. CDR1 and CDR2 (germline): LGHDT, YNNKEL (reference sequence). V gave up 0 bases and J gave up 8 bases, with 4 bases separating them. CDR3 region: CASSQDREKLFF. As DNA, the CDR3 is TGTGCCAGCAGCCAAGATCGAGAAAAACTGTTTTTT.

This clonotype was seen only a few times. The chain combines TRBV9 with TRBJ1-4; D is ambiguous. Trimming removed 0 bases at V and 9 bases at J, with 15 bases between. CDR1 and CDR2 from the germline V gene are SGDLS and YYNGEE. CDR3 length: 15 amino acids. CDR3 sequence reads: CASSVGEGVAQKLFF. The CDR3 DNA follows: TGTGCCAGCAGCGTAGGGGAAGGAGTTGCGCAAAAACTGTTTTTT.

The V gene is TRBV6-2 or TRBV6-3, the J gene TRBJ1-2; the D is unclear. The germline CDR1 and CDR2 sequences are MNHEY and SVGEGT. This CDR3 comprises 14 residues. Between the trimmed V and J ends, which lost 6 bases and 3 bases, there was a span of 14 bases. The CDR3 sequence: CASRWTAGDYGYTF. The CDR3 DNA reads TGTGCCAGCAGATGGACCGCCGGGGACTATGGCTACACCTTC.

The chain has TRBV7-9 and TRBJ2-5; tentative D call: TRBD1 (5 bases). Trimming removed 5 bases at V and 3 bases at J, with 10 bases between. The CDR3 runs to 13 residues. Per the germline V gene, CDR1 is SEHNR and CDR2 is FQNEAQ (reference sequence). The CDR3: CASSTPTEETQYF. The DNA for the CDR3 is TGTGCCAGCAGCACGCCGACAGAAGAGACCCAGTACTTC.

V and J are TRBV28 and TRBJ2-1; the D gene is possibly TRBD2 (6 bases). The germline V and J ends were trimmed by 4 bases and 7 bases, with 17 bases remaining between them. This CDR3 comprises 15 residues. Germline V lookup: CDR1 MDHEN, CDR2 SYDVKM. CDR3 residues: CASSSAKGLRNEQFF. CDR3 nucleotide sequence: TGTGCCAGCAGTTCCGCCAAAGGACTACGGAATGAGCAGTTCTTC.

The chain has TRBV20-1 and TRBJ2-5; TRBD2 agrees at 7 bases. V lost 3 bases to trimming and J lost 5 bases; unmatched junction nucleotides: 6. There are 13 residues in the CDR3. In germline, CDR1 is DFQATT, CDR2 SNEGSKA (reference sequence). CDR3 nucleotides: TGCAGTGCTAGGGGAGGGGCGCGGGAGACCCAGTACTTC. This encodes CSARGGARETQYF.

This chain links TRBV20-1 with TRBJ2-5; 10 positions match TRBD2. Germline loops: CDR1 DFQATT, CDR2 SNEGSKA (reference sequence). The CDR3 contains 16 residues. With 3 bases clipped from V and 2 bases from J, the junction kept 9 bases outside the gene matches. Here the CDR3 reads CSASPVLAGVQETQYF. The CDR3 DNA is TGCAGTGCTAGTCCAGTCCTAGCGGGGGTTCAAGAGACCCAGTACTTC.

V is TRBV18 and J is TRBJ2-5; a weak D match, TRBD2 (6 bases). The CDR3 runs 12 residues. Trimming shortened V by 3 bases and J by 6 bases, and 8 bases separated the two germline ends. The germline CDR1 and CDR2 sequences are KGHSH and LQKENI. The CDR3 is CASSPGRQTQYF. The CDR3 region has the DNA TGTGCCAGCTCACCGGGGAGGCAGACCCAGTACTTC.

This clonotype came up a few times. The chain has TRBV7-9 and TRBJ2-5, with a tentative D call TRBD2 (5 bases). The germline CDR1 and CDR2 sequences are SEHNR and FQNEAQ (reference sequence). This CDR3 has 15 residues. V was trimmed by 1 base and J by 0 bases, leaving 9 bases between them. The CDR3 loop is CASSLDGVDQETQYF. DNA for the CDR3: TGTGCCAGCAGCTTAGACGGGGTCGACCAAGAGACCCAGTACTTC. The whole variable domain, filled in from reference TRBV7-9 and TRBJ2-5, reads DTGVSQNPRHKITKRGQNVTFRCDPISEHNRLYWYRQTLGQGPEFLTYFQNEAQLEKSRLLSDRFSAERPKGSFSTLEIQRTEQGDSAMYLCASSLDGVDQETQYFGPGTRLLVL.

This rearrangement joins TRBV4-1 to TRBJ2-7, with a possible D match to TRBD2 (6 bases). The V gene's germline CDR1 is MGHRA and CDR2 YSYEKL. V gave up 1 base and J gave up 2 bases, with 12 bases separating them. The CDR3 totals 15 residues. The CDR3 bases are TGCGCCAGCAGCCAAGTGGCGGGACGACCCTACGAGCAGTACTTC. Translating gives CASSQVAGRPYEQYF.

Here the CDR3 reads CASNAGVQNTEAFF. The CDR3 DNA reads TGTGCCAGCAATGCAGGGGTCCAGAACACTGAAGCTTTCTTT. The rearrangement uses TRBV6-5 and TRBJ1-1; D may be TRBD1 (6 bases). The length of the CDR3 is 14 residues. Germline CDR1 is MNHEY and CDR2 is SVGAGI. V was pared by 7 bases and J by 1 base, with 13 bases between.

The rearrangement joins TRBV3-1 to TRBJ2-5; D may be TRBD1 or TRBD2 (5 bases each). This CDR3 has 15 amino acids. V dropped 4 bases and J dropped 4 bases, with 16 bases sitting between them. Germline CDR1 LGHDT, CDR2 YNNKEL (reference sequence). The CDR3 reads CASSRPLGDGETQYF. The CDR3 DNA is TGTGCCAGCAGCCGCCCTCTGGGGGATGGAGAGACCCAGTACTTC.

J is TRBJ2-3 and V is TRBV12-3 or TRBV12-4, with D perhaps TRBD1 (6 bases). The CDR3 covers 14 residues. V was pared by 4 bases and J by 1 base, with 9 bases between. CDR3 DNA: TGTGCCAGCAGTTCGGACAGCCGCACAGATACGCAGTATTTT. It yields the protein CASSSDSRTDTQYF.

V is TRBV14 and J is TRBJ1-1; D perhaps matches TRBD1 (5 bases). With 1 base removed from V and 1 base from J, the gap between germline ends came to 10 bases. The CDR3 loop spans 15 amino acids. Germline CDR1 and CDR2: SGHDN and FVKESK. As DNA, the CDR3 is TGTGCCAGCAGCCAAGGGGGCGGAAGGAACACTGAAGCTTTCTTT. Translation: CASSQGGGRNTEAFF.

This clonotype has more than one count but fewer than ten. V gene TRBV20-1 combines with J gene TRBJ2-1, with 8 bases matching TRBD1. The CDR3 has 12 residues. Per germline, CDR1 DFQATT and CDR2 SNEGSKA (reference sequence). V lost 7 bases to trimming and J lost 6 bases; unmatched junction nucleotides: 5. Here the CDR3 reads CSEGTGGNEQFF. CDR3 in DNA: TGCAGTGAGGGGACAGGAGGCAATGAGCAGTTCTTC.

The V and J genes are TRBV27 and TRBJ2-6; D remains unclear. This CDR3 region has 15 residues. Trimming took off 5 bases at V and 0 bases at J, with 8 bases between the two ends. Germline V gene data show CDR1 as MNHEY and CDR2 as SMNVEV (reference sequence). The CDR3 coding sequence is TGTGCCAGCAGTCTTTTTTTCTCTGGGGCCAACGTCCTGACTTTC. It translates to CASSLFFSGANVLTF.

In DNA form, the CDR3 reads TGTGCCTGTCGTTTAGGGGGCGCCATGGACGGCTACACCTTC. As protein: CACRLGGAMDGYTF. J is TRBJ1-2 and V is TRBV7-2; 7 bases match TRBD1. V trimming: 11 bases; J trimming: 8 bases; junction bases outside the gene matches: 17. This CDR3 is built from 14 residues. The germline gives CDR1 SGHTA, CDR2 FQGNSA.

This clonotype was observed a handful of times. This chain uses TRBV2 with TRBJ1-5; possible D gene TRBD1, 6 bases. Germline V gives CDR1 SNHLY, CDR2 FYNNEI. The germline V and J ends were trimmed by 5 bases and 4 bases, with 12 bases remaining between them. This CDR3 has 14 amino acids. The CDR3 nucleotides read TGTGCCAGCAGTCAGGGGTACCCAAATCAGCCCCAGCATTTT. Translating it yields CASSQGYPNQPQHF.

The chain joins TRBV15 to TRBJ1-2; TRBD1 is a possible D gene (5 bases). Germline values: CDR1 LNHNV, CDR2 YYDKDF (reference sequence). V was shortened by 0 bases and J by 8 bases, with 13 bases between the two germline ends. The CDR3 length is 14 residues. The CDR3 DNA reads as TGTGCCACCAGCAGAGATACCGGGGCGGCGGGCTACACCTTC. It is translated as CATSRDTGAAGYTF.

V and J are TRBV11-2 and TRBJ1-4; TRBD1 might be the D (5 bases). Germline V CDR1 and CDR2: SGHAT, FQNNGV. The CDR3 sequence is 14 residues long. V lost 1 base, J lost 7 bases, and 10 bases lay in between. In DNA, the CDR3 is TGTGCCAGCAGCTTAGGTCGCAGGGCTGAAAAACTGTTTTTT. Translation: CASSLGRRAEKLFF.

V usage is TRBV4-1 and J usage is TRBJ2-5, with a weak D call TRBD2 (5 bases). CDR1 is MGHRA and CDR2 is YSYEKL in the germline V gene. The CDR3 contains 15 residues. Trimming stripped 1 base from V and 4 bases from J, with 13 bases between. The CDR3 DNA sequence: TGCGCCAGCAGCCAAGTTCGAGGAGAGGGAGAGACCCAGTACTTC. As protein: CASSQVRGEGETQYF.

This clonotype was counted many times. CDR3 in amino acids: CASTQGSPGELFF. The DNA of the CDR3 is TGTGCCAGCACACAGGGTAGCCCCGGGGAGCTGTTTTTT. V usage is TRBV6-5 and J usage is TRBJ2-2; possibly TRBD1 for D (6 bases). The CDR3 is 13 residues long. Germline CDR1 MNHEY, CDR2 SVGAGI. V lost 7 bases, J lost 6 bases, and 12 bases lay in between.

The chain couples TRBV20-1 to TRBJ2-1; 7 bases agree with TRBD1. Germline CDR1 DFQATT, CDR2 SNEGSKA (reference sequence). V gave up 4 bases and J gave up 5 bases; unmatched junction bases: 8. The CDR3 contains 14 residues. Written as DNA, the CDR3 is TGCAGTGCTACACCCATGGGACAGAACAATGAGCAGTTCTTC. Amino acids: CSATPMGQNNEQFF.